The clone carrying this TCR beta chain has only a few counts. Its antigen is unidentified. These data originate in a study of blood T cells in healthy people across ages. Per germline, CDR1 SQVTM and CDR2 ANQGSEA. Trimming shortened V by 0 bases and J by 1 base, and 15 bases separated the two germline ends. The CDR3 totals 16 residues. It was with a sample-barcoded 5' primer and a J-beta primer mix that a second PCR of roughly 7 to 12 cycles was run. Each sample provided no less than 2.5 million CDR3-containing paired-end reads. Via MiXCR, TCRdb re-called the 5' RACE reads, giving one row per CDR3 protein. The sample lists roughly 1,100,000 distinct CDR3 sequences, around 27% occurring once. General study points: Roughly linear age-related decline in beta diversity appeared, significant by age about 37.

These same records also appear under a second study, on T cells of mothers and their children. That source reports: The donors comprised more than 5 children and their three healthy Caucasian mothers. For unrelated pairs as for related ones, thymic selection shapes TCR recombination output similarly.

Source material: blood. The gene calls are TRBV29-1 and TRBJ1-2; D is unclear. This receptor was taken from a girl aged 2 to 9 in good health. CDR3 protein: CSVEDRAADFNYGYTF. The DNA of the CDR3 is TGCAGCGTTGAAGATCGGGCAGCCGACTTTAACTATGGCTACACCTTC.